The sequence of this T cell receptor beta chain was determined in a study of human T cells and chemical hapten exposure. Study-level information: Patients were given diphenylcyclopropenone on the scalp weekly across the approximately 22-week study.

There are a few counts of this clonotype. Its antigen is still unknown. Findings and limits, study-wide: Patch test score rose with PT1 expanded TCRs, significant at 8, 16, 32, not 4.

The time point here: pre-sensitization, week 0. Stated treatment: therapeutic diphenylcyclopropenone sensitization with weekly scalp DPC. TCRdb independently ran MiXCR on the RACE reads; one entry per CDR3 protein. The sample contains around 300,000 distinct CDR3 sequences, just under 8% of which appear only once. Germline V lookup: CDR1 SQVTM, CDR2 ANQGSEA. CDR3 length: 15 amino acids. V lost 4 bases, J lost 0 bases, and 14 bases lay in between. The V gene is TRBV29-1, the J gene TRBJ2-3, with D tentatively TRBD1 (6 bases). The sequencing here drew on whole blood, taken in connection with sensitization to the hapten diphenylcyclopropenone (DPC). The TCR originated in a man between 18 and 29 years old with alopecia areata. Some clones in this sample may be carry-over from other donors' samples. In nucleotides, the CDR3 is TGCAGCGTTGGGTCTATCACAGGGAGCACAGATACGCAGTATTTT. Residues: CSVGSITGSTDTQYF.